The 14 T cell receptor beta chains below all came from one sample that was sequenced in a study of beta chain features in type 1 diabetes. Notes on the study in general: In all four CD4+ subsets, TCRB CDR3 length was significantly, moderately reduced in type 1 diabetes.

Their recognized antigens are unknown. cDNA synthesis used the whole RNA isolate, giving expressed TCRB sequences. TCRdb's copy holds only in-frame clones and misses some; the assay was immunoSEQ multiplex PCR. In the table there are tens of thousands of clones, roughly 70% of which are singletons. Sample: Tregs from blood. The receptors here all came from a man aged 25-40 years with type 1 diabetes. Some clones in this sample may be carry-over from other donors' samples.

This clone has more than one count but fewer than ten. The J gene is TRBJ1-2, the V gene TRBV19; TRBD1 matches 7 bases. The germline gives CDR1 LNHDA, CDR2 SQIVND (reference sequence). The CDR3 spans 14 residues. Trimming cost V 6 bases and J 4 bases; bases outside gene matches: 8. CDR3 amino acids: CASSMDRNLYGYTF. The CDR3 region has the DNA TGTGCCAGTAGCATGGACAGGAACCTCTATGGCTACACCTTC. Looking up the rest from reference TRBV19 and TRBJ1-2 gives the full variable domain: DGGITQSPKYLFRKEGQNVTLSCEQNLNHDAMYWYRQDPGQGLRLIYYSQIVNDFQKGDIAEGYSVSREKKESFPLTVTSAQKNPTAFYLCASSMDRNLYGYTFGSGTRLTVV.

This rearrangement joins TRBV19 to TRBJ1-1; TRBD1 matches at 7 bases. V was pared by 7 bases and J by 1 base, with 6 bases of the junction left unmatched. Germline V lookup: CDR1 LNHDA, CDR2 SQIVND (reference sequence). There are 14 residues in the CDR3. CDR3 sequence: CASMNRGANTEAFF. DNA for the CDR3: TGTGCCAGTATGAACAGGGGTGCGAACACTGAAGCTTTCTTT.

This sequence joins TRBV9 and TRBJ1-1; 9 positions match TRBD1. Germline CDR1 and CDR2: SGDLS and YYNGEE. Trimming removed 1 base from V and 4 bases from J; junction bases left unmatched: 5. The CDR3 consists of 15 residues. For the CDR3, the DNA is TGTGCCAGCAGCGTATTGGGACAGGGAGGCACTGAAGCTTTCTTT. It is translated as CASSVLGQGGTEAFF. Together with reference TRBV9 and TRBJ1-1, the CDR3 gives the full variable domain: DSGVTQTPKHLITATGQRVTLRCSPRSGDLSVYWYQQSLDQGLQFLIQYYNGEERAKGNILERFSAQQFPDLHSELNLSSLELGDSALYFCASSVLGQGGTEAFFGQGTRLTVV.

The chain links TRBV5-6 to TRBJ2-7; TRBD1 might be the D (6 bases). There are 12 residues in the CDR3. Germline loops: CDR1 SGHDT, CDR2 YYEEEE. Trimming left V 4 bases short and J 6 bases short, with 11 bases between. The CDR3, as DNA: TGTGCCAGCAGCCCTTCAGGGGCCGAGCAGTACTTC. This translates into CASSPSGAEQYF.

The chain uses TRBV5-1 and TRBJ1-6; D remains ambiguous. Trimming took 4 bases from V and 6 from J, leaving 14 bases between them. Germline V gives CDR1 SGHRS, CDR2 YFSETQ. The CDR3 covers 15 residues. CDR3 in DNA: TGCGCCAGCAGCCCCGATGCGGGTAGTAATTCACCCCTCCACTTT. Translated: CASSPDAGSNSPLHF.

The rearrangement links TRBV11-2 to TRBJ2-5; TRBD2 matches 7 bases. There are 15 residues in the CDR3. Losses at the gene ends were 3 bases for V and 1 base for J; bases not matched to a gene: 5. The germline gives CDR1 SGHAT, CDR2 FQNNGV. The CDR3 DNA is TGTGCCAGCAGCTTTTTTTCGGGGGGCCAAGAGACCCAGTACTTC. Residues: CASSFFSGGQETQYF.

This clone came up a few times. The rearrangement joins TRBV11-2 to TRBJ2-1, with TRBD1 identical over 8 bases. CDR3 size: 15 residues. V lost 8 bases and J lost 5; bases outside the gene matches: 11. The V gene's germline CDR1 is SGHAT and CDR2 FQNNGV. CDR3: CASDTGTGRNNEQFF. The DNA of the CDR3 is TGTGCCAGCGATACTGGGACAGGCCGAAACAATGAGCAGTTCTTC.

This clone was recorded only once. The chain uses TRBV2 and TRBJ1-2; D is unclear. This CDR3 is built from 13 residues. Germline V gene lookup returns CDR1 SNHLY and CDR2 FYNNEI. Deletions cut 3 bases from V and 8 bases from J, with 13 bases between. This CDR3 reads CASSDTAGSGYTF. The CDR3 DNA is TGTGCCAGCAGTGACACGGCAGGCTCCGGCTACACCTTC.

The chain combines TRBV7-9 with TRBJ1-2, with unresolved D. CDR1 is SEHNR, CDR2 FQNEAQ, per germline (reference sequence). This CDR3 contains 13 residues. V lost 6 bases and J lost 4, with 12 bases in between. CDR3 DNA: TGTGCCAGCAGGAAGACTGGAAGCTATGGCTACACCTTC. Translating it yields CASRKTGSYGYTF.

CDR3 bases: TGTGCCAGCAGCTTAGGCCAGGGTGACGAGCAGTACTTC. Residues: CASSLGQGDEQYF. The rearrangement uses TRBV13 and TRBJ2-7, with D possibly TRBD1 on 5 matching bases. Between the trimmed V and J ends, which lost 0 bases and 5 bases, there was a span of 8 bases. CDR1 and CDR2 from the germline V gene are PRHDT and FYEKMQ (reference sequence). The CDR3 has 13 amino acids.

This clone showed up just a few times. V is TRBV7-2 and J is TRBJ2-3, with no clear D. CDR3 length: 12 amino acids. Between the trimmed V and J ends, which lost 2 bases and 6 bases, there was a span of 6 bases. Germline V gene lookup returns CDR1 SGHTA and CDR2 FQGNSA. The CDR3 bases are TGTGCCAGCAGCTTATACGGGGATACGCAGTATTTT. Translation: CASSLYGDTQYF.

The chain links TRBV6-5 to TRBJ2-2; TRBD1 matches 7 bases. The CDR3 sequence is 16 residues long. V lost 0 bases and J lost 2; bases outside the gene matches: 3. Germline V CDR1 and CDR2: MNHEY, SVGAGI. CDR3 DNA: TGTGCCAGCAGTTACTCGCGACAGGGAAACACCGGGGAGCTGTTTTTT. Protein product: CASSYSRQGNTGELFF.

This sequence joins TRBV2 and TRBJ2-5; possible D gene TRBD2, 5 bases. Germline V CDR1 and CDR2: SNHLY, FYNNEI. V was shortened by 3 bases and J by 6 bases, with 11 bases between the two germline ends. The CDR3 has 13 amino acids. The CDR3 coding sequence is TGTGCCAGCAGTGACGGGGTCGGGCAGACCCAGTACTTC. Amino acids: CASSDGVGQTQYF.

V gene TRBV15 combines with J gene TRBJ2-5; 7 nucleotides align to TRBD2. The CDR3 totals 16 residues. Germline trimming cut 5 bases from V and 4 bases from J; bases unmatched to any gene: 13. Germline V gives CDR1 LNHNV, CDR2 YYDKDF (reference sequence). Written as DNA, the CDR3 is TGTGCCACCAGCCTCGGGAGGCAAACAGCCCCAGAGACCCAGTACTTC. Translating it yields CATSLGRQTAPETQYF.